This T cell receptor (beta chain) is from a study of cytomegalovirus exposure and HLA in healthy donors. General observations from the study: The classifier reportedly diagnosed cytomegalovirus status with high specificity and sensitivity. When analyzed later, the rates of TCR association showed variation by HLA locus, with DRB1 the most and HLA-C the fewest.

The donors were healthy bone marrow donors. Trimming took 6 bases from V and 2 from J, leaving 8 bases between them. Germline V lookup: CDR1 DFQATT, CDR2 SNEGSKA (reference sequence). The CDR3 loop spans 11 amino acids. About this clone: Its antigen is unknown.

60 Vbeta and 13 Jbeta primers were used in PCR. Data came from immunoSEQ multiplex PCR; TCRdb stores just in-frame clones and leaves some out. The sample yields under 200,000 clones, almost 75% seen once. The clonotype originates from a woman aged 18-29 years in good health and CMV-seropositive. Specimen: PBMCs. The rearrangement joins TRBV20-1 to TRBJ2-7; possibly TRBD2 for D (6 bases). The CDR3 protein is CSAKRAYEQYF. The DNA for the CDR3 is TGCAGTGCCAAGCGGGCCTACGAGCAGTACTTC.